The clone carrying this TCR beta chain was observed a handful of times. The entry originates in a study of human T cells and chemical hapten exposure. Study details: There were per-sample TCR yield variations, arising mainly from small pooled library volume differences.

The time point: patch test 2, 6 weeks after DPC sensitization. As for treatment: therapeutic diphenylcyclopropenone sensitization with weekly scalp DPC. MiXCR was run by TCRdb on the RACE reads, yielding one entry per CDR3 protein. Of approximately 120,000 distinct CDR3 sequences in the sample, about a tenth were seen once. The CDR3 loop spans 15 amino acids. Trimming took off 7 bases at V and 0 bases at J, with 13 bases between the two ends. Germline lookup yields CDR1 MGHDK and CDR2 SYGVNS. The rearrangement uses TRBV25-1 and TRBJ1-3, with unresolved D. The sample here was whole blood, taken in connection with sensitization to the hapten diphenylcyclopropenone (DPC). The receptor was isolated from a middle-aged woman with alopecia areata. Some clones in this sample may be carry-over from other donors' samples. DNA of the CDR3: TGTGCCAGCAACTGCTTCCCTACCTCTGGAAACACCATATATTTT. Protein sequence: CASNCFPTSGNTIYF.